This T cell receptor beta chain was obtained from a study of T cell responses to AZD1222 COVID-19 vaccine. Study outcomes and limitations: Vaccine-associated CD4 TCRs ranged over spike, dominating at 160-218 and 743-854. Spike-specific TCR repertoires showed rising breadth and depth after two AZD1222 doses.

TCRdb's table, derived via immunoSEQ multiplex PCR, lists solely in-frame clones and lacks some. The table includes over 95,000 clones, around nine tenths detected once. About this clone: The target antigen is unknown.

The sample in question was peripheral blood, obtained on day 0 of AZD1222 vaccination. The sequence came from an adult in good health.

The CDR3 loop is CARNLAGGAVGVDTQYF. CDR3 DNA: TGTGCCAGGAATCTAGCGGGAGGTGCCGTTGGTGTAGATACGCAGTATTTT. The chain recombines TRBV2 with TRBJ2-3; 11 bases match TRBD2. CDR3 length: 17 residues. V dropped 9 bases and J dropped 5; count of bases not matched to a gene: 16. Germline values: CDR1 SNHLY, CDR2 FYNNEI. Together with reference TRBV2 and TRBJ2-3, the CDR3 gives the full variable domain: EPEVTQTPSHQVTQMGQEVILRCVPISNHLYFYWYRQILGQKVEFLVSFYNNEISEKSEIFDDQFSVERPDGSNFTLKIRSTKLEDSAMYFCARNLAGGAVGVDTQYFGPGTRLTVL.